The next 26 T cell receptor beta chains were all read from a single sample in a study of early T cells in non-severe SARS-CoV-2 infection. TCRdb fed the 5' RACE reads into MiXCR, producing one record per CDR3 protein. The sample consists of about 26,000 distinct CDR3 sequences, around 4.2% of them appearing once. The specimen was whole blood. Receptors were obtained from an adult who was a healthcare worker with PCR-confirmed SARS-CoV-2 infection or an uninfected control (not recorded which).

Many counts were recorded for this clonotype. The V and J genes are TRBV4-1 and TRBJ1-6, with 9 positions matching TRBD1. Trimming at V came to 3 bases and at J to 8 bases, leaving 14 bases not matched to a gene. The V gene's germline CDR1 is MGHRA and CDR2 YSYEKL. CDR3 length: 18 amino acids. The CDR3 loop is CASSHPGDRALPDSPLHF. Written as DNA, the CDR3 is TGCGCCAGCAGCCACCCAGGGGACAGGGCCCTCCCGGATTCACCCCTCCACTTT.

This clonotype was detected only a few times. CDR3 coding DNA: TGCGCCAGCAGCCAATCCCAGGGTAATAATTCACCCCTCCACTTT. Its translation is CASSQSQGNNSPLHF. The chain carries TRBV4-1 and TRBJ1-6; a weak D match, TRBD1 (5 bases). Trimming stripped 2 bases from V and 5 bases from J, with 10 bases between. This CDR3 contains 15 residues. In germline, CDR1 is MGHRA, CDR2 YSYEKL.

There are many counts of this clonotype. This chain links TRBV7-3 with TRBJ2-1; 8 nucleotides agree with TRBD2. There are 13 residues in the CDR3. V shed 4 bases, J shed 7 bases, and the junction held 3 bases outside the gene matches. Germline CDR1 reads SGHTA; CDR2 reads FQGTGA. The CDR3 spells CASSSRGGNEQFF. DNA of the CDR3: TGTGCCAGCAGCTCCCGCGGGGGGAATGAGCAGTTCTTC.

This chain uses TRBV20-1 with TRBJ2-2; D is ambiguous. V lost 6 bases and J lost 6, with 11 bases in between. The CDR3 contains 12 residues. Looked up from germline, CDR1 is DFQATT and CDR2 is SNEGSKA (reference sequence). CDR3 DNA: TGCAGTGCCACTCATCCCGCCGGGGAGCTGTTTTTT. This codes for CSATHPAGELFF.

This clonotype was recorded at least ten times. One junction end does not reproduce the germline sequence, and a read error may be involved. V is TRBV7-7 and J is TRBJ2-1, with 8 bases matching TRBD2. This CDR3 region has 16 residues. Germline CDR1 is SSHAT and CDR2 is FNYEAQ (reference sequence). CDR3 protein: CASSLGTRRGNNEQFF. CDR3 sequence (DNA): TGTGCTAGCAGCTTAGGGACTAGGAGGGGGAACAATGAGCAGTTCTTC.

This clonotype was detected ten times or more. V and J are TRBV5-5 and TRBJ2-5; weak D call: TRBD1 (5 bases). The CDR3 contains 16 residues. Trimming shortened V by 0 bases and J by 5 bases, and 17 bases separated the two germline ends. Germline assignment: CDR1 SGHKS and CDR2 YYEKEE (reference sequence). CDR3 sequence reads: CASSLGGLPGWETQYF. The CDR3 nucleotides read TGTGCCAGCAGCTTGGGGGGCCTTCCAGGGTGGGAGACCCAGTACTTC. The variable domain in full, with the rest retrieved from reference TRBV5-5 and TRBJ2-5, is DAGVTQSPTHLIKTRGQQVTLRCSPISGHKSVSWYQQVLGQGPQFIFQYYEKEERGRGNFPDRFSARQFPNYSSELNVNALLLGDSALYLCASSLGGLPGWETQYFGPGTRLLVL.

This rearrangement joins TRBV28 to TRBJ2-4; 9 bases are shared with TRBD1. CDR1 is MDHEN and CDR2 is SYDVKM in the germline V gene. This CDR3 spans 13 amino acids. J lost 11 bases, V lost 6 bases, and 8 bases had no gene match. The CDR3 spells CASSSGQGGVQYF. In DNA form, the CDR3 reads TGTGCCAGCAGCTCGGGACAGGGCGGGGTTCAGTACTTC.

This clonotype is medium-sized by share. V and J are TRBV30 and TRBJ1-1, with D possibly TRBD1 on 5 matching bases. Trimming took off 0 bases at V and 1 base at J, with 12 bases between the two ends. This CDR3 is built from 15 residues. CDR1 is GTSNPN, CDR2 SVGIG, per germline (reference sequence). The DNA for the CDR3 is TGTGCCTGGAGTGTACCCGACAGCAGGAACACTGAAGCTTTCTTT. Protein sequence: CAWSVPDSRNTEAFF.

This chain joins TRBV27 and TRBJ2-7; perhaps TRBD2 as D (6 bases). Germline CDR1 MNHEY, CDR2 SMNVEV (reference sequence). V was pared by 2 bases and J by 0 bases, with 11 bases between. There are 15 residues in the CDR3. CDR3 loop: CASSLRGILSYEQYF. CDR3 sequence (DNA): TGTGCCAGCAGTTTACGCGGGATTCTCTCCTACGAGCAGTACTTC.

This clonotype was recorded many times. The chain couples TRBV2 to TRBJ2-3, with TRBD2 matching 11 bases. V dropped 11 bases and J dropped 4; count of bases not matched to a gene: 8. The CDR3 runs 14 residues. CDR1 is SNHLY, CDR2 FYNNEI, per germline. The chain's CDR3 is CAGSGGAESDTQYF. In DNA, the CDR3 is TGTGCCGGTAGCGGGGGGGCGGAGTCAGATACGCAGTATTTT.

At least ten counts were recorded for this clonotype. The chain couples TRBV11-2 to TRBJ2-5; D is undetermined. CDR1 and CDR2 (germline): SGHAT, FQNNGV. This CDR3 has 15 residues. The V and J ends lost 5 bases and 2 bases respectively, with 15 bases between them. The CDR3: CASSRVEDLQETQYF. CDR3 in DNA: TGTGCCAGCAGCAGGGTTGAGGACCTACAAGAGACCCAGTACTTC.

The table lists this clonotype with many counts. The V call is TRBV5-1, the J call TRBJ2-6, with a possible D match to TRBD1 (6 bases). The germline gives CDR1 SGHRS, CDR2 YFSETQ. CDR3 size: 17 residues. Trimming took off 2 bases at V and 1 base at J, with 13 bases between the two ends. The CDR3 sequence is CASSFGTSRSGANVLTF. CDR3 in DNA: TGCGCCAGCAGCTTTGGGACAAGTAGGTCTGGGGCCAACGTCCTGACTTTC.

This sequence joins TRBV5-1 and TRBJ2-2; D not certain. This CDR3 region has 13 residues. Germline V gene lookup returns CDR1 SGHRS and CDR2 YFSETQ. V lost 4 bases and J lost 8, with 12 bases in between. DNA of the CDR3: TGCGCCAGCAGCCTCTTACCCGCGGGGGAGCTGTTTTTT. As protein: CASSLLPAGELFF.

The sample holds many counts of this clonotype. The chain carries TRBV30 and TRBJ2-1; 7 bases match TRBD2. The J segment lost 1 base and the V segment lost 4 bases, leaving 1 base of the junction unmatched. Germline CDR1 and CDR2: GTSNPN and SVGIG (reference sequence). The CDR3 spans 13 residues. The CDR3 loop is CAWTGGSYNEQFF. DNA for the CDR3: TGTGCCTGGACGGGGGGTTCCTACAATGAGCAGTTCTTC.

Many counts were recorded for this clonotype. The chain links TRBV11-2 to TRBJ2-3; D call uncertain. The V end lost 1 base, the J end lost 2 bases, and 7 bases lay between the germline ends. Germline CDR1 reads SGHAT; CDR2 reads FQNNGV. The CDR3 has 14 residues. The CDR3 reads CASSLGGITDTQYF. As DNA, the CDR3 is TGTGCCAGCAGCTTAGGAGGAATCACAGATACGCAGTATTTT.

This clonotype appeared many times. The chain joins TRBV2 to TRBJ1-5; D is unclear. Germline V gives CDR1 SNHLY, CDR2 FYNNEI. V lost 3 bases and J 7 bases, leaving 19 bases between the germline ends. CDR3 length: 16 residues. CDR3 sequence: CASSESSPVGRQPQHF. CDR3 sequence (DNA): TGTGCCAGCAGTGAGAGCAGCCCGGTCGGGAGGCAGCCCCAGCATTTT.

Ten or more counts support this clonotype. This chain joins TRBV3-1 and TRBJ1-2, with TRBD1 as a possible D gene (5 bases). Germline values: CDR1 LGHDT, CDR2 YNNKEL (reference sequence). Trimming pared 0 bases from V and 3 bases from J, leaving 8 bases between. The CDR3 is made up of 14 amino acids. CDR3 amino acids: CASSQDQGYYGYTF. CDR3 coding DNA: TGTGCCAGCAGCCAAGACCAGGGTTACTATGGCTACACCTTC.

By share of the sample, this clonotype is medium-sized. This sequence joins TRBV7-8 and TRBJ1-1; the match to TRBD1 covers 9 bases. Trimming took 1 base from V and 0 from J; bases not matched to a gene: 3. The CDR3 is made up of 16 amino acids. The germline gives CDR1 SGHVS, CDR2 FQNEAQ. The CDR3 bases are TGTGCCAGCAGCTTAGTACAGGGGGCCTTGAACACTGAAGCTTTCTTT. This sequence encodes CASSLVQGALNTEAFF.

In this sample, this clonotype turned up a few times. This chain connects TRBV6-2 or TRBV6-3 to TRBJ1-2; D gene uncertain. The CDR3 contains 12 residues. Trimming left V 2 bases short and J 0 bases short, with 1 base between. Germline CDR1 and CDR2: MNHEY and SVGEGT. CDR3 nucleotides: TGTGCCAGCAGTTACACTAACTATGGCTACACCTTC. Translated: CASSYTNYGYTF.

At least ten counts were recorded for this clonotype. DNA of the CDR3: TGTGCCAGCAGTTGTTGTGGTCTCGACTGTGAGAAGTTGGTCTACGAGCAGTACTTC. Translating it yields CASSCCGLDCEKLVYEQYF. The rearrangement links TRBV6-4 to TRBJ2-7; D is uncertain. Trimming left V 5 bases short and J 3 bases short, with 29 bases between. The CDR3 runs to 19 residues. Looked up from germline, CDR1 is MRHNA and CDR2 is SNTAGT.

This clonotype was counted a few times. V gene TRBV6-2 or TRBV6-3 combines with J gene TRBJ2-3; a weak D match, TRBD1 (5 bases). V was pared by 6 bases and J by 5 bases, with 9 bases between. This CDR3 is built from 12 residues. Per germline, CDR1 MNHEY and CDR2 SVGEGT. Here the CDR3 DNA reads TGTGCCAGCAGCCAGGGTCTAGATACGCAGTATTTT. This gives the protein CASSQGLDTQYF.

The chain carries TRBV29-1 and TRBJ2-3, with 9 bases fitting TRBD1. The CDR3 runs 14 residues. V lost 4 bases to trimming and J lost 3 bases; unmatched junction nucleotides: 5. Germline lookup yields CDR1 SQVTM and CDR2 ANQGSEA. The CDR3, as DNA: TGCAGCGTTGTCACCGGGACAGGGACAGATACGCAGTATTTT. It yields the protein CSVVTGTGTDTQYF.

This clonotype was detected many times. The chain employs TRBV27 and TRBJ2-7; 16 nucleotides align to TRBD2. Germline CDR1 reads MNHEY; CDR2 reads SMNVEV (reference sequence). The CDR3 is 16 residues long. V was clipped by 5 bases and J by 9 bases; unmatched bases: 10. In DNA, the CDR3 is TGTGCCAGCAGTCCGAAGGGACTAGCGGGGGGGAATGCGCAGTACTTC. This gives the protein CASSPKGLAGGNAQYF.

This clonotype was counted at least ten times. V and J are TRBV20-1 and TRBJ2-5; 10 bases align to TRBD2. There are 18 residues in the CDR3. Germline assignment: CDR1 DFQATT and CDR2 SNEGSKA (reference sequence). V shed 3 bases, J shed 2 bases, and the junction held 15 bases outside the gene matches. The DNA for the CDR3 is TGCAGTGCTAGGAAGCTAGCGGGAGCGGAGGGTTTTCAAGAGACCCAGTACTTC. It codes for CSARKLAGAEGFQETQYF.

This clonotype was seen repeatedly, ten times or more. The junction departs from the called germline gene at one end, perhaps through a read error. The V and J genes are TRBV7-9 and TRBJ1-1, with D unresolved. The CDR3 contains 14 residues. Germline CDR1 reads SEHNR; CDR2 reads FQNEAQ (reference sequence). The chain's CDR3 is CASSLTSDLLGKVF. Written as DNA, the CDR3 is TGTGCCAGCAGCTTAACCTCGGACCTTCTAGGGAAGGTCTTT.

The chain couples TRBV11-3 to TRBJ2-2; 10 bases align to TRBD1. The J segment lost 6 bases and the V segment lost 0 bases, leaving 4 bases of the junction unmatched. Germline V gives CDR1 SGHNT, CDR2 YENEEA. This CDR3 is 16 amino acids long. CDR3 residues: CASSLEAGTGAGELFF. The DNA of the CDR3 is TGTGCCAGCAGCTTAGAGGCAGGGACAGGGGCCGGGGAGCTGTTTTTT.